This T cell receptor (beta chain) was obtained from a study of T-cell memory formation after mild COVID-19. Study in general: For the most part, TCR clusters were specific to one donor.

TCRdb re-called the 5' RACE reads with MiXCR, one entry per CDR3 protein. The profile shows roughly 70,000 distinct CDR3 sequences, roughly a sixth of them singletons. The germline CDR1 and CDR2 sequences are SGHRS and YFSETQ. V was clipped by 2 bases and J by 0 bases, with 6 bases between them. This CDR3 region has 14 residues. The sequence came from an adult woman who had mild COVID-19 (a few samples of this study predate the infection). Cell type and time point are not known. This chain links TRBV5-1 with TRBJ2-1, with D uncertain. Source material: PBMCs or a T cell subset sorted from them (not recorded which). For the CDR3, the DNA is TGCGCCAGCAGCTTAGAAAGCTCCTACAATGAGCAGTTCTTC. It specifies CASSLESSYNEQFF.